The 6 T cell receptor beta chains in this list originate from one sample, sequenced in a study of blood T cell repertoires in COVID-19. The data were produced by immunoSEQ multiplex PCR, yet TCRdb's version contains in-frame clones alone and is incomplete. The data show some 120,000 clones, about 83% seen once. The sample was peripheral blood. These receptors all come from a human donor in a cohort sampled during active COVID-19.

V gene TRBV7-2 combines with J gene TRBJ1-1; a possible D gene is TRBD1 (5 bases). The CDR3 sequence is 15 residues long. Trimming took off 5 bases at V and 4 bases at J, with 17 bases between the two ends. The germline V gene has CDR1 SGHTA and CDR2 FQGNSA. For the CDR3, the DNA is TGTGCCAGCAGCCCGAGCCAGGGCAGGAGCACTGAAGCTTTCTTT. It codes for CASSPSQGRSTEAFF.

This rearrangement joins TRBV6-6 to TRBJ1-4, with D possibly being TRBD1 (5 bases). This CDR3 comprises 13 residues. V lost 3 bases to trimming and J lost 8 bases, with 10 bases between them. The germline V gene encodes CDR1 MNHNY and CDR2 SVGAGI (reference sequence). In DNA, the CDR3 is TGTGCCAGCAGTTATGTGACAGAAGAAAAACTGTTTTTT. Protein: CASSYVTEEKLFF.

J is TRBJ1-2 and V is TRBV4-2; D not resolved. Trimming shortened V by 0 bases and J by 4 bases, and 12 bases separated the two germline ends. Germline-derived CDR1 and CDR2 are LGHNA and YNFKEQ. The CDR3 runs 15 residues. This CDR3 reads CASSQDAGAGYGYTF. The CDR3 DNA reads as TGTGCCAGCAGCCAAGATGCGGGTGCGGGCTATGGCTACACCTTC.

The chain has TRBV27 and TRBJ2-7; a weak D match, TRBD2 (6 bases). Trimming removed 3 bases from V and 3 bases from J, with 6 bases in between. From germline, CDR1 is MNHEY and CDR2 SMNVEV (reference sequence). The CDR3 runs to 12 residues. CDR3 in DNA: TGTGCCAGCAGTTTGGGAGGCTACGAGCAGTACTTC. Encoded protein: CASSLGGYEQYF.

This clone was found once. This chain joins TRBV6-6 and TRBJ2-7, with a weak D call TRBD1 (5 bases). From germline, CDR1 is MNHNY and CDR2 SVGAGI (reference sequence). V lost 0 bases and J lost 2, with 11 bases in between. The CDR3 contains 15 residues. The CDR3 region is CASSYSAPGPYEQYF. CDR3 bases: TGTGCCAGCAGTTACTCGGCCCCAGGGCCCTACGAGCAGTACTTC.

The chain couples TRBV5-1 to TRBJ1-2, with D possibly TRBD1 on 6 matching bases. CDR3 length: 15 amino acids. V dropped 5 bases and J dropped 4 bases, with 18 bases sitting between them. Germline V lookup: CDR1 SGHRS, CDR2 YFSETQ. The CDR3 loop reads CASRLDSPSFYGYTF. The CDR3 DNA reads as TGCGCCAGCAGACTGGACAGCCCCAGTTTCTATGGCTACACCTTC.